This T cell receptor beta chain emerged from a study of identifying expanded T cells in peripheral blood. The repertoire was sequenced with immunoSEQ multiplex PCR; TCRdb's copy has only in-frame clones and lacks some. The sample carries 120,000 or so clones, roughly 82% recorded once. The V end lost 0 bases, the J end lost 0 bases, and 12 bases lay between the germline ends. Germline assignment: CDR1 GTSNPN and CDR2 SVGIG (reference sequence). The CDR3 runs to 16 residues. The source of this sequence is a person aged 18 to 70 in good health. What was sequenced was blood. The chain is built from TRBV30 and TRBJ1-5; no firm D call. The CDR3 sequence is CAWSVHPMGSNQPQHF. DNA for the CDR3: TGTGCCTGGAGTGTTCACCCTATGGGTAGCAATCAGCCCCAGCATTTT.